These 30 T cell receptor beta chains share one sample of origin, sequenced in a study of CD8 T cells in Susac syndrome. Random-hexamer reverse transcription was applied to roughly 0.5 to 1 ug RNA. Each CDR3 protein gets one entry after TCRdb re-called the immunoSEQ multiplex PCR reads with MiXCR. The repertoire holds approximately 170,000 distinct CDR3 sequences, with around 93% as singletons. The material sequenced was CD4+ T cells from PBMCs. The source is a human donor in good health.

CDR3 in DNA: TGTGCCAGCCGGAGGGTTGATGAGCAGTTCTTC. Encoded protein: CASRRVDEQFF. The V gene is TRBV6-1, the J gene TRBJ2-1, with D possibly matching TRBD2 (6 bases). Germline V gene sequence: CDR1 MNHNS, CDR2 SASEGT. V gave up 8 bases and J gave up 8 bases, with 10 bases separating them. CDR3 size: 11 residues.

This chain joins TRBV6-5 and TRBJ2-5; D perhaps matches TRBD2 (7 bases). In germline, CDR1 is MNHEY, CDR2 SVGAGI. V was clipped by 0 bases and J by 4 bases, with 15 bases between them. The CDR3 length is 16 residues. The CDR3 sequence is CASSYSGGGSSETQYF. Written as DNA, the CDR3 is TGTGCCAGCAGTTACTCTGGGGGGGGCTCCTCAGAGACCCAGTACTTC.

This chain links TRBV10-3 with TRBJ2-7; D call uncertain. Trimming removed 4 bases at V and 5 bases at J, with 9 bases between. CDR1 and CDR2 (germline): ENHRY, SYGVKD. The CDR3 runs 12 residues. CDR3 sequence: CAISVTADEQYF. CDR3 in DNA: TGTGCCATCAGTGTCACGGCGGACGAGCAGTACTTC.

The V and J genes are TRBV18 and TRBJ2-7; D remains ambiguous. The V end was cut by 4 bases, the J end by 0 bases, with 10 bases between. CDR3 size: 14 residues. Germline lookup yields CDR1 KGHSH and CDR2 LQKENI. The CDR3 DNA sequence: TGTGCCAGCTCACAGGACCCGAGCTCCTACGAGCAGTACTTC. Residues: CASSQDPSSYEQYF.

This chain joins TRBV29-1 and TRBJ1-2, with 9 bases identical to TRBD1. V gave up 1 base and J gave up 4 bases; unmatched junction bases: 7. The CDR3 runs 15 residues. CDR1 SQVTM and CDR2 ANQGSEA come from the germline V gene. The CDR3 coding sequence is TGCAGCGTTGAAGGCGGACAGGGGAAGGGCTATGGCTACACCTTC. Its translation is CSVEGGQGKGYGYTF.

V and J are TRBV15 and TRBJ1-2; D gene uncertain. CDR3 length equals 14 residues. Trimming shortened V by 0 bases and J by 0 bases, and 5 bases separated the two germline ends. Germline V gene lookup returns CDR1 LNHNV and CDR2 YYDKDF (reference sequence). CDR3 in amino acids: CATSRDPANYGYTF. As DNA, the CDR3 is TGTGCCACCAGCAGAGATCCAGCTAACTATGGCTACACCTTC.

The genes are TRBV3-1 and TRBJ2-5; perhaps TRBD1 as D (6 bases). Looked up from germline, CDR1 is LGHDT and CDR2 is YNNKEL (reference sequence). The CDR3 totals 14 residues. The ends were cut back, 3 bases at V and 6 bases at J, with 14 bases in the middle. CDR3: CASSHDGQRKTQYF. CDR3 DNA sequence: TGTGCCAGCAGCCACGACGGACAGAGGAAGACCCAGTACTTC.

The gene calls are TRBV6-5 and TRBJ2-5; a possible D gene is TRBD2 (5 bases). Germline lookup yields CDR1 MNHEY and CDR2 SVGAGI. This CDR3 is 14 amino acids long. Trimming took off 0 bases at V and 9 bases at J, with 14 bases between the two ends. The CDR3 sequence: CASSYSEKGGPQYF. CDR3 DNA: TGTGCCAGCAGTTACTCGGAGAAGGGCGGGCCCCAGTACTTC.

The V call is TRBV6-2 or TRBV6-3, the J call TRBJ2-5; 8 positions match TRBD2. V trimming: 8 bases; J trimming: 5 bases; junction bases outside the gene matches: 19. Germline values: CDR1 MNHEY, CDR2 SVGEGT. The CDR3 covers 17 residues. This CDR3 reads CASRWGLAGSTYETQYF. The CDR3 nucleotides read TGTGCCAGCCGCTGGGGGCTAGCGGGTAGTACCTACGAGACCCAGTACTTC.

The chain is built from TRBV30 and TRBJ1-6; TRBD1 is a possible D gene (5 bases). Germline CDR1 reads GTSNPN; CDR2 reads SVGIG (reference sequence). The V end was cut by 1 base, the J end by 6 bases, with 10 bases between. The CDR3 totals 14 residues. Written as DNA, the CDR3 is TGTGCCTGGAGTGACGACAGCCTTAATTCACCCCTCCACTTT. This sequence encodes CAWSDDSLNSPLHF.

This clonotype was observed a handful of times. The chain couples TRBV5-6 to TRBJ2-4; D unclear. Germline loops: CDR1 SGHDT, CDR2 YYEEEE. Trimming took off 2 bases at V and 0 bases at J, with 12 bases between the two ends. The CDR3 spans 16 residues. The CDR3 sequence: CASSFYETLAKNIQYF. CDR3 DNA sequence: TGTGCCAGCAGCTTTTACGAAACACTAGCCAAAAACATTCAGTACTTC. Full variable domain (rest looked up from reference TRBV5-6 and TRBJ2-4): DAGVTQSPTHLIKTRGQQVTLRCSPKSGHDTVSWYQQALGQGPQFIFQYYEEEERQRGNFPDRFSGHQFPNYSSELNVNALLLGDSALYLCASSFYETLAKNIQYFGAGTRLSVL.

The chain couples TRBV24-1 to TRBJ2-2; D unclear. The CDR3 consists of 11 residues. Per the germline V gene, CDR1 is KGHDR and CDR2 is SFDVKD. CDR3 in DNA: TGTGGTAGTTTAACTTTCGGGGAGCTGTTTTTT. Protein: CGSLTFGELFF.

The chain joins TRBV25-1 to TRBJ1-2; D remains ambiguous. The CDR3 loop spans 12 amino acids. With 4 bases removed from V and 8 bases from J, the gap between germline ends came to 11 bases. Germline V lookup: CDR1 MGHDK, CDR2 SYGVNS. The CDR3 region is CASSVETGGYTF. The DNA of the CDR3 is TGTGCCAGCAGTGTAGAAACGGGAGGCTACACCTTC.

The rearrangement uses TRBV9 and TRBJ1-2; D uncertain. This CDR3 spans 13 amino acids. Trimming stripped 3 bases from V and 5 bases from J, with 11 bases between. Germline CDR1 is SGDLS and CDR2 is YYNGEE. CDR3 DNA: TGTGCCAGCAGCGGGGCCTTTCGTTATGGCTACACCTTC. It encodes CASSGAFRYGYTF.

Only one count was recorded for this clonotype. The chain is built from TRBV7-2 and TRBJ2-6, with D hard to call. Trimming left V 0 bases short and J 8 bases short, with 5 bases between. The CDR3 has 13 residues. Germline CDR1 reads SGHTA; CDR2 reads FQGNSA. This CDR3 reads CASSLAWSNVLTF. The CDR3 nucleotides are TGTGCCAGCAGCTTAGCATGGTCCAACGTCCTGACTTTC.

The chain recombines TRBV6-6 with TRBJ1-5; weak D call: TRBD1 (5 bases). The V gene lost 7 bases and the J gene lost 7 bases, with 17 bases spanning the gap. Germline V CDR1 and CDR2: MNHNY, SVGAGI (reference sequence). This CDR3 is built from 14 residues. The CDR3 loop reads CASNLGGTGQPQHF. CDR3 nucleotide sequence: TGTGCCAGCAACTTGGGAGGGACGGGGCAGCCCCAGCATTTT.

This clonotype came up once. The genes are TRBV18 and TRBJ1-1; D uncertain. The CDR3 runs to 14 residues. Looked up from germline, CDR1 is KGHSH and CDR2 is LQKENI. Trimming shortened V by 0 bases and J by 5 bases, and 10 bases separated the two germline ends. The CDR3: CASSPPSTGTEAFF. Here the CDR3 DNA reads TGTGCCAGCTCACCACCCTCGACGGGGACTGAAGCTTTCTTT.

V usage is TRBV20-1 and J usage is TRBJ1-2; D gene unclear. Germline assignment: CDR1 DFQATT and CDR2 SNEGSKA (reference sequence). V dropped 3 bases and J dropped 8 bases, with 19 bases sitting between them. This CDR3 spans 14 amino acids. CDR3 protein: CSARETGLQRGYTF. For the CDR3, the DNA is TGCAGTGCTAGGGAAACCGGGCTACAAAGAGGCTACACCTTC.

V usage is TRBV7-8 and J usage is TRBJ2-1; D uncertain. This CDR3 is 14 amino acids long. Per the germline V gene, CDR1 is SGHVS and CDR2 is FQNEAQ. Between the trimmed V and J ends, which lost 0 bases and 5 bases, there was a span of 8 bases. The CDR3 here is CASSLADADNEQFF. The CDR3 region has the DNA TGTGCCAGCAGCTTAGCGGACGCCGACAATGAGCAGTTCTTC.

The V and J genes are TRBV12-3 or TRBV12-4 and TRBJ2-1, with D hard to call. V lost 5 bases, J lost 8 bases, and 22 bases lay in between. This CDR3 region has 16 residues. For the CDR3, the DNA is TGTGCCAGCAGTCTCCCCGGGTCTACCCCGGTGCATGAGCAGTTCTTC. This translates into CASSLPGSTPVHEQFF.

This clonotype has just a few counts. The chain couples TRBV11-1 to TRBJ2-7, with TRBD1 as a possible D gene (5 bases). The CDR3 runs to 11 residues. Germline CDR1 and CDR2: SGHAT and FQDESV (reference sequence). V was cut by 5 bases and J by 5 bases, with 7 bases left in between. CDR3 DNA: TGTGCCAGCAGCCGGACACACGAGCAGTACTTC. Protein product: CASSRTHEQYF.

The chain uses TRBV5-1 and TRBJ2-5, with 9 bases aligning to TRBD2. Germline assignment: CDR1 SGHRS and CDR2 YFSETQ. This CDR3 spans 16 amino acids. Trimming at V came to 5 bases and at J to 5 bases, leaving 13 bases not matched to a gene. The CDR3 DNA is TGCGCCAGCAGTTTCATATTCGGTAGCGGGGGCGAGACCCAGTACTTC. Amino acids: CASSFIFGSGGETQYF. Filled out from reference TRBV5-1 and TRBJ2-5, the complete variable domain reads KAGVTQTPRYLIKTRGQQVTLSCSPISGHRSVSWYQQTPGQGLQFLFEYFSETQRNKGNFPGRFSGRQFSNSRSEMNVSTLELGDSALYLCASSFIFGSGGETQYFGPGTRLLVL.

V usage is TRBV20-1 and J usage is TRBJ2-7; D might be TRBD1 or TRBD2, each matching 5 bases. The length of the CDR3 is 14 residues. Trimming cost V 0 bases and J 0 bases, with 9 bases left between them. Germline CDR1 is DFQATT and CDR2 is SNEGSKA (reference sequence). The DNA for the CDR3 is TGCAGTGCTAGAGACTGGGGGAACTCCTACGAGCAGTACTTC. This gives the protein CSARDWGNSYEQYF.

The V call is TRBV6-1, the J call TRBJ2-3; 16 nucleotides align to TRBD2. Trimming at V came to 6 bases and at J to 1 base, leaving 7 bases not matched to a gene. The CDR3 length is 18 residues. Germline assignment: CDR1 MNHNS and CDR2 SASEGT. CDR3 bases: TGTGCCAGCAGCCGGGGACTAGCGGGGGGGCCGGGCACAGATACGCAGTATTTT. It is translated as CASSRGLAGGPGTDTQYF.

The rearrangement uses TRBV12-5 and TRBJ1-1; D remains unclear. V lost 2 bases, J lost 8 bases, and 6 bases lay in between. CDR1 is LGHNT and CDR2 is FRNRAP in the germline V gene. There are 11 residues in the CDR3. Here the CDR3 DNA reads TGTGCTAGTGGTTTGTTGTTGGAAGCTTTCTTT. Residues: CASGLLLEAFF.

A note on this clonotype: An end of the junction differs from the germline gene, which may be a read error. Here the CDR3 reads CSASAQGSGNSPLHF. CDR3 nucleotide sequence: TGCAGTGCTAGCGCACAGGGGTCGGGGAATTCACCCCTCCATTTT. The chain has TRBV20-1 and TRBJ1-6; TRBD1 agrees at 7 bases. The CDR3 contains 15 residues. In germline, CDR1 is DFQATT, CDR2 SNEGSKA (reference sequence).

The V call is TRBV3-1, the J call TRBJ1-3; 7 bases map to TRBD1. J lost 8 bases, V lost 6 bases, and 4 bases had no gene match. Germline-derived CDR1 and CDR2 are LGHDT and YNNKEL (reference sequence). The CDR3 runs 12 residues. The CDR3 loop is CASSRTGDTIYF. For the CDR3, the DNA is TGTGCCAGCAGTCGGACAGGCGACACCATATATTTT.

This chain links TRBV5-4 with TRBJ2-1; 14 nucleotides line up with TRBD2. Germline V CDR1 and CDR2: SGHNT, YYREEE (reference sequence). The CDR3 loop spans 18 amino acids. V was pared by 4 bases and J by 7 bases, with 13 bases of the junction left unmatched. CDR3 residues: CASSHPGTSGGPRNEQFF. CDR3 nucleotides: TGTGCCAGCAGCCACCCCGGGACTAGCGGGGGCCCTAGGAATGAGCAGTTCTTC.

The CDR3 loop is CASALQENTEAFF. The CDR3 region has the DNA TGTGCCAGCGCCTTACAGGAGAACACTGAAGCTTTCTTT. The chain combines TRBV7-3 with TRBJ1-1; D perhaps matches TRBD1 (5 bases). The CDR3 loop spans 13 amino acids. The V end was cut by 8 bases, the J end by 1 base, with 11 bases between. Germline loops: CDR1 SGHTA, CDR2 FQGTGA.

This chain links TRBV18 with TRBJ2-1; 7 bases are a match to TRBD2. From germline, CDR1 is KGHSH and CDR2 LQKENI. The CDR3 length is 14 residues. With 3 bases clipped from V and 5 bases from J, the junction kept 4 bases outside the gene matches. The CDR3 sequence is CASSPWLADNEQFF. Written as DNA, the CDR3 is TGTGCCAGCTCACCCTGGCTAGCGGACAATGAGCAGTTCTTC.